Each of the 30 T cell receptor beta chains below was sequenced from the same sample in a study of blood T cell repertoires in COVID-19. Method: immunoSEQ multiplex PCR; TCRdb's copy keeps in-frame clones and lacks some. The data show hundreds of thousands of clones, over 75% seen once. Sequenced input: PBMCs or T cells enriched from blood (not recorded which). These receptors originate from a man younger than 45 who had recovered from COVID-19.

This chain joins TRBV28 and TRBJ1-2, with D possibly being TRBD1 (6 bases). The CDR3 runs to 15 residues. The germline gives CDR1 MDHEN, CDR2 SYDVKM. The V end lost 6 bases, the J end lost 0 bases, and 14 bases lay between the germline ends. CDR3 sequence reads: CASRPHRTANYGYTF. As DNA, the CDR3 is TGTGCCAGCAGGCCTCACAGGACAGCTAACTATGGCTACACCTTC.

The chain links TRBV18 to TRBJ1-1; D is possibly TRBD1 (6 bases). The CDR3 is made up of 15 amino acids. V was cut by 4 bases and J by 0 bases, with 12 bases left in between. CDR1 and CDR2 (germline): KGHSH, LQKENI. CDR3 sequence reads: CASSRQGQMNTEAFF. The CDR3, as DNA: TGTGCCAGCTCACGCCAAGGACAGATGAACACTGAAGCTTTCTTT.

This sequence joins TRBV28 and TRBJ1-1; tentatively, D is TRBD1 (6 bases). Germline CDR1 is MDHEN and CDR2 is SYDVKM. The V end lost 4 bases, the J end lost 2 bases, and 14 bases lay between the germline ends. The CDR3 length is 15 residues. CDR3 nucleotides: TGTGCCAGCAGTTCCCCGGGACACTCAAACACTGAAGCTTTCTTT. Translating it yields CASSSPGHSNTEAFF.

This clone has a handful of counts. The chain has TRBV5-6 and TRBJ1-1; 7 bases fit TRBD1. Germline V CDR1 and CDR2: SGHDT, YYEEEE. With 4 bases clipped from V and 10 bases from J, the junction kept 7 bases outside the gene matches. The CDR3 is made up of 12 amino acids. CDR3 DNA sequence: TGTGCCAGCAGCCAGGGACAGTCACGAGCTTTCTTT. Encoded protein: CASSQGQSRAFF.

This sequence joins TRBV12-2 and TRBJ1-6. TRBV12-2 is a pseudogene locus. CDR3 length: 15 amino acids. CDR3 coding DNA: TGTGCAAGTCGCTTAGCGGGTGTCGGCGGTTCACCCCTCCACTTT. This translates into CASRLAGVGGSPLHF.

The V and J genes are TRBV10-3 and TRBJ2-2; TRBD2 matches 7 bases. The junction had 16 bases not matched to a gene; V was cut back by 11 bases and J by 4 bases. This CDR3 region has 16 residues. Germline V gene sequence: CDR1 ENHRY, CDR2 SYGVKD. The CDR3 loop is CASGSWGGRGTGELFF. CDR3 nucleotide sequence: TGTGCCTCCGGGAGCTGGGGCGGGAGAGGCACCGGGGAGCTGTTTTTT.

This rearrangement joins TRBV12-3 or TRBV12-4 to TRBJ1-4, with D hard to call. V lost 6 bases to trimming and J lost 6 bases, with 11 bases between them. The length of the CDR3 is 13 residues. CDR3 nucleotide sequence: TGTGCCAGCAGCCGAACACCAGATGAAAAACTGTTTTTT. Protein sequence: CASSRTPDEKLFF.

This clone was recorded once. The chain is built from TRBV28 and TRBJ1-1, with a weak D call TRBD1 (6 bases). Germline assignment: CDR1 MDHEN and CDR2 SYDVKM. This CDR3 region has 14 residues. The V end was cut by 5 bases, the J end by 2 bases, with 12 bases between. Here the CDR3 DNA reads TGTGCCAGCAGTCCCGGGACACCCAACACTGAAGCTTTCTTT. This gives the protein CASSPGTPNTEAFF.

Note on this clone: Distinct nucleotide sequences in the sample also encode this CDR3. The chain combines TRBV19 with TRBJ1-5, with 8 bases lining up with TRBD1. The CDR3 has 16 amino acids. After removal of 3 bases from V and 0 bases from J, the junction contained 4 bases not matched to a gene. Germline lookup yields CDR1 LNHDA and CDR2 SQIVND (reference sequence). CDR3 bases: TGTGCCAGTAGTATGGACAGGGACTATAGCAATCAGCCCCAGCATTTT. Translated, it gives CASSMDRDYSNQPQHF.

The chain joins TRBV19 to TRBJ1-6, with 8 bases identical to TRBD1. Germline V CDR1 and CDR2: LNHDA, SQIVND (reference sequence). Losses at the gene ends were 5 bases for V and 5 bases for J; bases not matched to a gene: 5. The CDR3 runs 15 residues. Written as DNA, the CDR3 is TGTGCCAGTAGTGCCAGGGGGCAGGATAATTCACCCCTCCACTTT. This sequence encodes CASSARGQDNSPLHF.

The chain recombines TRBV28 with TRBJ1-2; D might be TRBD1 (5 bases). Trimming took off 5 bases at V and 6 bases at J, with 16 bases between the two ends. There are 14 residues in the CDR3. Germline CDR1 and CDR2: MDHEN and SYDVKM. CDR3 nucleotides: TGTGCCAGCAGTGACTCGGGACTGCCCCATGGCTACACCTTC. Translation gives CASSDSGLPHGYTF.

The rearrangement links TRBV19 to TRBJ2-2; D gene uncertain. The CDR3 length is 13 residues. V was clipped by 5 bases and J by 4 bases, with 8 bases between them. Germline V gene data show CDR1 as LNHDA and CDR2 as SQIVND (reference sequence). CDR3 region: CASSSVPTGELFF. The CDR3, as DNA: TGTGCCAGTAGTTCAGTCCCCACCGGGGAGCTGTTTTTT.

Here the CDR3 DNA reads TGTGCCAGCAGCGGAGGGTTTGGGGCCAACGTCCTGACTTTC. As protein: CASSGGFGANVLTF. The chain recombines TRBV11-2 with TRBJ2-6; tentative D call: TRBD2 (6 bases). Germline-derived CDR1 and CDR2 are SGHAT and FQNNGV. V was clipped by 5 bases and J by 3 bases, with 8 bases between them. CDR3 size: 14 residues.

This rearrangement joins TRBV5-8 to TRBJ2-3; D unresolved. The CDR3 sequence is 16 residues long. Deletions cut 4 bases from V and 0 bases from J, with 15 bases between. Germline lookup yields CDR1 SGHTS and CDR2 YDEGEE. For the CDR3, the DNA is TGTGCCAGCAGCAGGAGCCCTCTTCTTAGCACAGATACGCAGTATTTT. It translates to CASSRSPLLSTDTQYF.

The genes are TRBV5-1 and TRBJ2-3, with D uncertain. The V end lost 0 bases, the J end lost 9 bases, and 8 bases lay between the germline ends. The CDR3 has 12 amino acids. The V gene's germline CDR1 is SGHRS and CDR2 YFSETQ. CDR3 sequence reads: CASSLDLETQYF. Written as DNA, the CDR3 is TGCGCCAGCAGCTTGGATCTAGAGACGCAGTATTTT.

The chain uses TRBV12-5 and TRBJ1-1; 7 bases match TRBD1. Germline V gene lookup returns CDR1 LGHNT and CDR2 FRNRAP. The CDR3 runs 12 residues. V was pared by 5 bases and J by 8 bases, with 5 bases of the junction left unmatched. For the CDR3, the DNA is TGTGCTAGTGGTCCCTCGGGACAGGAAGCTTTCTTT. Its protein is CASGPSGQEAFF. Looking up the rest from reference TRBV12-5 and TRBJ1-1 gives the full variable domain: DARVTQTPRHKVTEMGQEVTMRCQPILGHNTVFWYRQTMMQGLELLAYFRNRAPLDDSGMPKDRFSAEMPDATLATLKIQPSEPRDSAVYFCASGPSGQEAFFGQGTRLTVV.

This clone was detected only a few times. For the CDR3, the DNA is TGTGCCAGCAGCTCAACCGGACAGTTTTCCTACGAGCAGTACTTC. It encodes CASSSTGQFSYEQYF. This rearrangement joins TRBV13 to TRBJ2-7, with TRBD1 as a possible D gene (6 bases). The CDR3 has 15 amino acids. CDR1 is PRHDT and CDR2 is FYEKMQ in the germline V gene (reference sequence). V gave up 4 bases and J gave up 1 base, with 14 bases separating them. The full variable domain, its missing parts supplied by reference TRBV13 and TRBJ2-7, is AAGVIQSPRHLIKEKRETATLKCYPIPRHDTVYWYQQGPGQDPQFLISFYEKMQSDKGSIPDRFSAQQFSDYHSELNMSSLELGDSALYFCASSSTGQFSYEQYFGPGTRLTVT.

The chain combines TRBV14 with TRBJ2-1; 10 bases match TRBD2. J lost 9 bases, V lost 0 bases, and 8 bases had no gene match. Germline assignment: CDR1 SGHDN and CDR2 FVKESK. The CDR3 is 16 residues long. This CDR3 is CASSQERLAGVTEQFF. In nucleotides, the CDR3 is TGTGCCAGCAGCCAAGAAAGGCTAGCGGGAGTCACTGAGCAGTTCTTC.

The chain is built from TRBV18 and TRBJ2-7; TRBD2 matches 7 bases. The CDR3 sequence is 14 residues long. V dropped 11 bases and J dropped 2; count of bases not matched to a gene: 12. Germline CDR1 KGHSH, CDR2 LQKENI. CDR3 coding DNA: TGTGCCTCCTCGAGTGGGAGGGCCCCCTACGAGCAGTACTTC. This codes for CASSSGRAPYEQYF.

The DNA of the CDR3 is TGTGCCAGCAGCCCACTAGCGGGAGGGCCTGGAACCTACGAGCAGTACTTC. Encoded protein: CASSPLAGGPGTYEQYF. This chain uses TRBV27 with TRBJ2-7; 13 bases align to TRBD2. This CDR3 region has 17 residues. After removal of 6 bases from V and 2 bases from J, the junction contained 10 bases not matched to a gene. Germline assignment: CDR1 MNHEY and CDR2 SMNVEV (reference sequence).

DNA of the CDR3: TGTGCCTGGAGTGGACGGGAGTACCAAGAGACCCAGTACTTC. Translation: CAWSGREYQETQYF. This chain uses TRBV30 with TRBJ2-5; tentative D call: TRBD2 (6 bases). Trimming left V 1 base short and J 0 bases short, with 9 bases between. The CDR3 runs to 14 residues. Germline CDR1 is GTSNPN and CDR2 is SVGIG (reference sequence). Together with reference TRBV30 and TRBJ2-5, the CDR3 gives the full variable domain: SQTIHQWPATLVQPVGSPLSLECTVEGTSNPNLYWYRQAAGRGLQLLFYSVGIGQISSEVPQNLSASRPQDRQFILSSKKLLLSDSGFYLCAWSGREYQETQYFGPGTRLLVL.

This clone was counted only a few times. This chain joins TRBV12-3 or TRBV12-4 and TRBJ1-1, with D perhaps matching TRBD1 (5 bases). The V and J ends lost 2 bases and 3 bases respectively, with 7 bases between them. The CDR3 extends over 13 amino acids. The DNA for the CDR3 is TGTGCCAGCAGTTTATACAGGTACACTGAAGCTTTCTTT. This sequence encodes CASSLYRYTEAFF.

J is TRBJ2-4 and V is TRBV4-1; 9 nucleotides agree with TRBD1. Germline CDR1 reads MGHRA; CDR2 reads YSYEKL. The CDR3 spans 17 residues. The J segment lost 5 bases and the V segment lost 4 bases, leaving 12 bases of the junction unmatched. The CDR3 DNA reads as TGCGCCAGCAGCCCCCTCTTAATGGACAGGGGCGAAAACATTCAGTACTTC. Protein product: CASSPLLMDRGENIQYF.

CDR3 amino acids: CASSRLAGYYEQYF. The CDR3 DNA is TGTGCCAGCAGCCGTCTAGCGGGGTATTACGAGCAGTACTTC. J is TRBJ2-7 and V is TRBV3-1 (or the pseudogene TRBV3-2); 9 bases align to TRBD2. This CDR3 is 14 amino acids long. Losses at the gene ends were 4 bases for V and 4 bases for J; bases not matched to a gene: 5. From germline, CDR1 is LGHDT and CDR2 YNNKEL (reference sequence).

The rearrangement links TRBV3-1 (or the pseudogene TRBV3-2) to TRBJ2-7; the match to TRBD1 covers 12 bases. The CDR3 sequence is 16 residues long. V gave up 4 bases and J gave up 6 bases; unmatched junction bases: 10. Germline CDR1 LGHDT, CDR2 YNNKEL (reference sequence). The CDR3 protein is CASSPRGQGAEGEQYF. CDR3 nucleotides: TGTGCCAGCAGCCCCCGGGGACAGGGGGCTGAAGGCGAGCAGTACTTC.

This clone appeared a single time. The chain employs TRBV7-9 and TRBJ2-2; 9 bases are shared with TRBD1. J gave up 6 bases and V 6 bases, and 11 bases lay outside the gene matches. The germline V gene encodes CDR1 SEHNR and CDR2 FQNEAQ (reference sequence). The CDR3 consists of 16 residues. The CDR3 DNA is TGTGCCAGCAGGCTCCGAGGACAGGGGCTGTCCGGGGAGCTGTTTTTT. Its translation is CASRLRGQGLSGELFF. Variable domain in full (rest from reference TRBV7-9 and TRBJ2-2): DTGVSQNPRHKITKRGQNVTFRCDPISEHNRLYWYRQTLGQGPEFLTYFQNEAQLEKSRLLSDRFSAERPKGSFSTLEIQRTEQGDSAMYLCASRLRGQGLSGELFFGEGSRLTVL.

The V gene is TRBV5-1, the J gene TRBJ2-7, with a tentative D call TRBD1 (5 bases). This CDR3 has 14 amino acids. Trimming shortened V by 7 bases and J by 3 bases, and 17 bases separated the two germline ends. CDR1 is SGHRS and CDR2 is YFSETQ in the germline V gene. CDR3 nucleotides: TGCGCCAGCGGGAACCCAGGGAAGTTCTACGAGCAGTACTTC. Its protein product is CASGNPGKFYEQYF.

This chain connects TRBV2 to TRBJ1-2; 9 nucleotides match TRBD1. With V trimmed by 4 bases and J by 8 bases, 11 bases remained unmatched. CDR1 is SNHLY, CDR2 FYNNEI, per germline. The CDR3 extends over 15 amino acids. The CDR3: CASSARTGDFHGYTF. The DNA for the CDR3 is TGTGCCAGCAGTGCAAGGACAGGGGATTTTCACGGCTACACCTTC.

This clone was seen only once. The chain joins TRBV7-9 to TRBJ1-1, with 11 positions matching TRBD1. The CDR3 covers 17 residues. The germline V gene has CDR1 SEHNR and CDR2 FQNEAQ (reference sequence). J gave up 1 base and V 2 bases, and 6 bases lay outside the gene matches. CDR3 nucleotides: TGTGCCAGCAGCTTAAGCGGACAGGGGGCGCGGAACACTGAAGCTTTCTTT. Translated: CASSLSGQGARNTEAFF.

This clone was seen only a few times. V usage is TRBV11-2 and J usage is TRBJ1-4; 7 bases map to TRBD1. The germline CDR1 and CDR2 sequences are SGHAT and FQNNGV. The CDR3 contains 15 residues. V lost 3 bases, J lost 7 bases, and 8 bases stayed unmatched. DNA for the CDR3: TGTGCCAGCAGCTTTAAGACAGGGCTGGTTGAAAAACTGTTTTTT. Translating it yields CASSFKTGLVEKLFF.